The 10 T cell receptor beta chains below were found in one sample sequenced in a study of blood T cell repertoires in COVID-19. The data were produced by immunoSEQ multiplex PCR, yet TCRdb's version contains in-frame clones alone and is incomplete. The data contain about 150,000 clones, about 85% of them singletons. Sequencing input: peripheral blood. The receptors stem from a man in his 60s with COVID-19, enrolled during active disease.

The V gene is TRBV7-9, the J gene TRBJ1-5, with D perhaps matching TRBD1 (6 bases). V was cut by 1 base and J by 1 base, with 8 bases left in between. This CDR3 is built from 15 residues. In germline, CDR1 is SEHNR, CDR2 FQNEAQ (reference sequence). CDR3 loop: CASSLGGTSNQPQHF. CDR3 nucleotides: TGTGCCAGCAGCTTAGGGGGGACAAGCAATCAGCCCCAGCATTTT.

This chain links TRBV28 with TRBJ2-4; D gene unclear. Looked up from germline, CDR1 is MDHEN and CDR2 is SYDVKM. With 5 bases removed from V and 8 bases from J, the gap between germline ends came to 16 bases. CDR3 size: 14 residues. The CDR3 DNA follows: TGTGCCAGCAGTCCGAGATCCCCTCCTTACATTCAGTACTTC. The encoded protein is CASSPRSPPYIQYF.

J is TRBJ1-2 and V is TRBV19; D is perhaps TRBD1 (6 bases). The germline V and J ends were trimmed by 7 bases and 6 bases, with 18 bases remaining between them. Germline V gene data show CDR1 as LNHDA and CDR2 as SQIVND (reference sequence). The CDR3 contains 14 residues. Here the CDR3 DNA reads TGTGCCAGTACAGGCAGGGGAATTTTAGATGGCTACACCTTC. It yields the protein CASTGRGILDGYTF.

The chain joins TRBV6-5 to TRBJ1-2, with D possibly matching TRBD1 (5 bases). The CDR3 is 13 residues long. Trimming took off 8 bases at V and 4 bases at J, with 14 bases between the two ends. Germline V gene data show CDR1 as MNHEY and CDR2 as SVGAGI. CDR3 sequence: CASSQGVVYGYTF. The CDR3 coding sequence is TGTGCCAGCTCCCAAGGGGTGGTCTATGGCTACACCTTC.

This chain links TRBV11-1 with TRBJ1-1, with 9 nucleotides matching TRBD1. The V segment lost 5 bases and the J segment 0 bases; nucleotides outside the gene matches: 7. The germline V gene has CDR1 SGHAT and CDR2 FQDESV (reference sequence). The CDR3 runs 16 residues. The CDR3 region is CASSRSDRGLNTEAFF. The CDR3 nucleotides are TGTGCCAGCAGCCGCTCGGACAGGGGTTTGAACACTGAAGCTTTCTTT.

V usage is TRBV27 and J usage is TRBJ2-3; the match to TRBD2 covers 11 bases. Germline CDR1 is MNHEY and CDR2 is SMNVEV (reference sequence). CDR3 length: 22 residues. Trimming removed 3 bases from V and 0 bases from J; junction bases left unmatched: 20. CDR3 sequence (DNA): TGTGCCAGCAGTTTTAGCTCCTTTCTCCTAGCGGGGGGAACAACTAGCACAGATACGCAGTATTTT. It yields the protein CASSFSSFLLAGGTTSTDTQYF.

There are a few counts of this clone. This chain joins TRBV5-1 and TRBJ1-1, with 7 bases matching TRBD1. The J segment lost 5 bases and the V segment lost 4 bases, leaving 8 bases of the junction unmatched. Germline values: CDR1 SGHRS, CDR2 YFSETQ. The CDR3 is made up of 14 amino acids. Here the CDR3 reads CASSPGQEKTEAFF. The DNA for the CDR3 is TGCGCCAGCAGCCCCGGACAGGAGAAGACTGAAGCTTTCTTT.

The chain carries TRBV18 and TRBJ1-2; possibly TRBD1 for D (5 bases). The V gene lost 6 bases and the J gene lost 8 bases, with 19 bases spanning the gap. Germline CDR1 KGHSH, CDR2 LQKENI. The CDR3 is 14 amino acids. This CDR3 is CASSRLGGAEGYTF. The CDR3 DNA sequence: TGTGCCAGCTCGCGCCTGGGTGGGGCGGAAGGCTACACCTTC.

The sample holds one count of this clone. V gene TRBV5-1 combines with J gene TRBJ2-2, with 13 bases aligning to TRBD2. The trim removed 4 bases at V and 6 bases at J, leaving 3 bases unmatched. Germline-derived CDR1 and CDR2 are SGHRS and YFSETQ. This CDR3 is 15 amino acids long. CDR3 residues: CASSPTSGGAGELFF. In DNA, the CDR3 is TGCGCCAGCAGCCCTACTAGCGGGGGGGCCGGGGAGCTGTTTTTT.

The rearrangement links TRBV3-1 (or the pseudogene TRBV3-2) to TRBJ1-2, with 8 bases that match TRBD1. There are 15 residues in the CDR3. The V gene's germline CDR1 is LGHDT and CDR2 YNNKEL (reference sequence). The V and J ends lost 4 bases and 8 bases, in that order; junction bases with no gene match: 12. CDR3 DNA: TGTGCCAGCAGCCTCCGGGACAGGCTCGTGGGCGGCTACACCTTC. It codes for CASSLRDRLVGGYTF.